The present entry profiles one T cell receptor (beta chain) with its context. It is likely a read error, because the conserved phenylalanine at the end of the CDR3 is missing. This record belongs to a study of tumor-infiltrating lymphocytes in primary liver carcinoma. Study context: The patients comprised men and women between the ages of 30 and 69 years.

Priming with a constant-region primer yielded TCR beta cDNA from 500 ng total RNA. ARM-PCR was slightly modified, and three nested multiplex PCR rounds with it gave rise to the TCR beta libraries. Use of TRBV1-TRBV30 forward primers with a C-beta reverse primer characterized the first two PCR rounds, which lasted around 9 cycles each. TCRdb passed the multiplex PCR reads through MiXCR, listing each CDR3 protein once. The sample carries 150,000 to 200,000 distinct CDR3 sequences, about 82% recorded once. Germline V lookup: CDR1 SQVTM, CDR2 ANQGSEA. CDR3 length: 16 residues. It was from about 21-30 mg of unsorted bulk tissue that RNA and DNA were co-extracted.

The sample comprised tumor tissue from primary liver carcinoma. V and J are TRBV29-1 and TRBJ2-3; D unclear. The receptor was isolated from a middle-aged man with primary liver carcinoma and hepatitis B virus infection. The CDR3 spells CSVAGVDGRSTETQYL. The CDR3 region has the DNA TGCAGCGTTGCTGGAGTGGACGGACGTAGCACAGAAACGCAGTATTTA.